The 30 T cell receptor beta chains below come from one sample, sequenced in a study of control samples from healthy donors and cancer patients. TCRdb's copy holds only in-frame clones and misses some; the assay was immunoSEQ multiplex PCR. Among under 150,000 clones listed, 93% were seen once. The sample taken for sequencing was PBMCs. These receptors came from a man aged 50-60 years with head and neck cancer.

This chain uses TRBV6-4 with TRBJ1-6; no firm D call. V was clipped by 6 bases and J by 5 bases, with 8 bases between them. Germline V gives CDR1 MRHNA, CDR2 SNTAGT. The CDR3 covers 13 residues. The DNA for the CDR3 is TGTGCCAGCAGCAATACCAATAATTCACCCCTCCACTTT. Translated, it gives CASSNTNNSPLHF.

The J gene is TRBJ1-5, the V gene TRBV28; D unresolved. Germline CDR1 MDHEN, CDR2 SYDVKM. Trimming cost V 7 bases and J 0 bases, with 7 bases left between them. CDR3 size: 13 residues. This CDR3 reads CASTLYSNQPQHF. The CDR3 DNA follows: TGTGCCAGCACCCTGTATAGCAATCAGCCCCAGCATTTT.

The chain joins TRBV2 to TRBJ2-7; no firm D call. Trimming removed 3 bases from V and 2 bases from J, with 11 bases in between. This CDR3 is built from 14 residues. Germline V CDR1 and CDR2: SNHLY, FYNNEI. CDR3 nucleotide sequence: TGTGCCAGCAGTGACCCACCAAGGGCCTACGAGCAGTACTTC. This codes for CASSDPPRAYEQYF.

This chain links TRBV27 with TRBJ2-7; 7 bases map to TRBD2. V was clipped by 6 bases and J by 5 bases; unmatched bases: 7. CDR1 and CDR2 (germline): MNHEY, SMNVEV (reference sequence). CDR3 length: 13 residues. The CDR3 coding sequence is TGTGCCAGCAGGCCCGGGGGGAGAAACGAGCAGTACTTC. It yields the protein CASRPGGRNEQYF.

J is TRBJ1-1 and V is TRBV28, with D tentatively TRBD1 (5 bases). Germline V gives CDR1 MDHEN, CDR2 SYDVKM. With 0 bases removed from V and 5 bases from J, the gap between germline ends came to 19 bases. CDR3 length equals 17 residues. Here the CDR3 DNA reads TGTGCCAGCAGTTTATGGGGGAAGGGGTTGGGCTATACTGAAGCTTTCTTT. This translates into CASSLWGKGLGYTEAFF.

V and J are TRBV18 and TRBJ2-7; D unclear. The CDR3 contains 14 residues. Germline assignment: CDR1 KGHSH and CDR2 LQKENI. V dropped 4 bases and J dropped 6 bases, with 16 bases sitting between them. CDR3 nucleotide sequence: TGTGCCAGCTCACTCACGCCGCCCTCCGGCGAGCAGTACTTC. This codes for CASSLTPPSGEQYF.

The chain is built from TRBV11-1 and TRBJ2-5; D is perhaps TRBD1 or TRBD2 (6 bases each). CDR1 is SGHAT and CDR2 is FQDESV in the germline V gene (reference sequence). This CDR3 contains 16 residues. Trimming cost V 5 bases and J 0 bases, with 16 bases left between them. CDR3 protein: CASSPREGGYQETQYF. The CDR3 bases are TGTGCCAGCAGCCCCCGAGAAGGGGGGTACCAAGAGACCCAGTACTTC.

V usage is TRBV2 and J usage is TRBJ2-1; 7 bases fit TRBD2. Per the germline V gene, CDR1 is SNHLY and CDR2 is FYNNEI. Trimming cost V 8 bases and J 8 bases; bases outside gene matches: 12. The CDR3 extends over 14 amino acids. The CDR3 loop reads CASDITGGGDEQFF. The CDR3 region has the DNA TGTGCCAGCGACATAACGGGGGGAGGTGATGAGCAGTTCTTC.

V and J are TRBV11-2 and TRBJ1-4; D is uncertain. From germline, CDR1 is SGHAT and CDR2 FQNNGV. V was shortened by 1 base and J by 5 bases, with 11 bases between the two germline ends. The CDR3 consists of 15 residues. DNA of the CDR3: TGTGCCAGCAGCTTAGCTCCGAGAAGAAATGAAAAACTGTTTTTT. Its protein product is CASSLAPRRNEKLFF.

J is TRBJ1-3 and V is TRBV15; D is uncertain. The CDR3 has 15 residues. V lost 7 bases to trimming and J lost 0 bases, with 13 bases between them. From germline, CDR1 is LNHNV and CDR2 YYDKDF (reference sequence). Here the CDR3 DNA reads TGTGCCACCAACCGGCCGGGAACCTCTGGAAACACCATATATTTT. Residues: CATNRPGTSGNTIYF.

This clone was counted only a few times. V and J are TRBV4-3 and TRBJ2-7; D is unclear. Germline lookup yields CDR1 LGHNA and CDR2 YSLEER. This CDR3 comprises 19 residues. Trimming removed 1 base at V and 0 bases at J, with 22 bases between. DNA of the CDR3: TGCGCCAGCAGCCAAGGAATTCTATGGAGAGAGGTCCCCTCCTACGAGCAGTACTTC. Its protein product is CASSQGILWREVPSYEQYF.

The chain joins TRBV6-5 to TRBJ2-7; tentative D call: TRBD1 (5 bases). Germline V gives CDR1 MNHEY, CDR2 SVGAGI. This CDR3 has 13 amino acids. V was pared by 6 bases and J by 7 bases, with 16 bases between. The CDR3 reads CASSQFQGKEQYF. The CDR3 DNA reads TGTGCCAGCAGCCAATTCCAGGGAAAGGAGCAGTACTTC.

The V gene is TRBV7-2, the J gene TRBJ2-3; 7 bases agree with TRBD2. This CDR3 has 16 residues. CDR1 and CDR2 (germline): SGHTA, FQGNSA. V shed 1 base and J 4 bases; nucleotides not matched to a gene: 8. CDR3 nucleotide sequence: TGTGCCAGCAGCTTAGGAGGTCAGGGAGGGGCAGATACGCAGTATTTT. This translates into CASSLGGQGGADTQYF.

The chain uses TRBV6-2 or TRBV6-3 and TRBJ1-2; D not resolved. Trimming removed 2 bases at V and 4 bases at J, with 8 bases between. The CDR3 runs 13 residues. Per germline, CDR1 MNHEY and CDR2 SVGEGT. CDR3 coding DNA: TGTGCCAGCAGTTACAGGTGGACCTATGGCTACACCTTC. Translated, it gives CASSYRWTYGYTF.

This sequence joins TRBV5-1 and TRBJ2-5; no firm D call. CDR3 length: 13 amino acids. The V gene's germline CDR1 is SGHRS and CDR2 YFSETQ. V was clipped by 0 bases and J by 5 bases, with 8 bases between them. CDR3 sequence (DNA): TGCGCCAGCAGCTTGGGCGGTCCGGAGACCCAGTACTTC. Translated, it gives CASSLGGPETQYF.

Only one count was recorded for this clone. The chain uses TRBV6-5 and TRBJ2-7; possible D gene TRBD1, 5 bases. The V end lost 4 bases, the J end lost 6 bases, and 16 bases lay between the germline ends. This CDR3 comprises 14 residues. Germline lookup yields CDR1 MNHEY and CDR2 SVGAGI. The DNA for the CDR3 is TGTGCCAGCAGTTCACGACAGACTTACTCCGAGCAGTACTTC. It encodes CASSSRQTYSEQYF.

The rearrangement uses TRBV14 and TRBJ1-4; D call uncertain. V lost 2 bases and J lost 7, with 17 bases in between. Germline lookup yields CDR1 SGHDN and CDR2 FVKESK. This CDR3 contains 16 residues. This CDR3 is CASSQTATEAFEKLFF. CDR3 coding DNA: TGTGCCAGCAGCCAAACAGCAACCGAGGCTTTTGAAAAACTGTTTTTT.

V and J are TRBV29-1 and TRBJ2-5, with D possibly TRBD1 on 5 matching bases. CDR1 SQVTM and CDR2 ANQGSEA come from the germline V gene. V dropped 4 bases and J dropped 5 bases, with 20 bases sitting between them. This CDR3 has 15 residues. The CDR3 DNA is TGCAGCGTTGCGGTGACTCAGGGCCTTTCGGAGACCCAGTACTTC. This gives the protein CSVAVTQGLSETQYF.

The V call is TRBV28, the J call TRBJ2-1; TRBD2 matches at 7 bases. Germline V gene sequence: CDR1 MDHEN, CDR2 SYDVKM. V dropped 6 bases and J dropped 6; count of bases not matched to a gene: 14. This CDR3 spans 16 amino acids. This CDR3 is CASSPSTSIFFNEQFF. The CDR3 nucleotides read TGTGCCAGCAGCCCTTCGACTAGCATCTTTTTCAATGAGCAGTTCTTC.

The chain links TRBV7-3 to TRBJ2-3; 7 nucleotides agree with TRBD2. The CDR3 sequence is 17 residues long. J was trimmed by 3 bases and V by 2 bases; bases with no gene match: 11. CDR1 is SGHTA, CDR2 FQGTGA, per germline. The CDR3 loop reads CASSLGYFASGTDTQYF. For the CDR3, the DNA is TGTGCCAGCAGCTTAGGGTACTTTGCTAGCGGTACAGATACGCAGTATTTT.

The chain joins TRBV30 to TRBJ2-2, with D perhaps being TRBD1 or TRBD2 (5 bases each). Germline loops: CDR1 GTSNPN, CDR2 SVGIG (reference sequence). This CDR3 has 14 amino acids. The V and J ends lost 5 bases and 6 bases respectively, with 16 bases between them. The CDR3 DNA is TGTGCCTGGGAACTTGGGGGTTTGGCCGGGGAGCTGTTTTTT. This encodes CAWELGGLAGELFF.

This rearrangement joins TRBV19 to TRBJ1-1; weak D call: TRBD1 (6 bases). The CDR3 is 14 amino acids. CDR1 is LNHDA and CDR2 is SQIVND in the germline V gene (reference sequence). V lost 3 bases to trimming and J lost 1 base, with 9 bases between them. The CDR3 reads CASSITRGNTEAFF. CDR3 in DNA: TGTGCCAGTAGTATTACCAGGGGGAACACTGAAGCTTTCTTT.

The gene calls are TRBV2 and TRBJ2-1; 16 bases are a match to TRBD2. This CDR3 has 14 amino acids. V dropped 8 bases and J dropped 7; count of bases not matched to a gene: 2. Germline-derived CDR1 and CDR2 are SNHLY and FYNNEI. The CDR3 region is CASLGLAGGNEQFF. The CDR3 DNA reads as TGTGCCAGCTTGGGACTAGCGGGAGGGAATGAGCAGTTCTTC.

This clone was counted between two and nine times. The V call is TRBV18, the J call TRBJ1-1, with 9 bases that match TRBD1. Trimming cost V 0 bases and J 10 bases; bases outside gene matches: 3. This CDR3 has 13 amino acids. The germline V gene encodes CDR1 KGHSH and CDR2 LQKENI. The CDR3 is CASSPPRTGVAFF. In DNA form, the CDR3 reads TGTGCCAGCTCACCACCAAGGACAGGGGTAGCTTTCTTT.

As DNA, the CDR3 is TGCGCCAGCAGCTTGGAAAGGTTTACAGCCAAAAACATTCAGTACTTC. Translated, it gives CASSLERFTAKNIQYF. The rearrangement uses TRBV5-1 and TRBJ2-4; unclear D gene. Between the trimmed V and J ends, which lost 0 bases and 0 bases, there was a span of 10 bases. Germline V gene lookup returns CDR1 SGHRS and CDR2 YFSETQ. CDR3 size: 16 residues.

V gene TRBV12-5 combines with J gene TRBJ1-5, with a possible D match to TRBD1 (5 bases). This CDR3 comprises 15 residues. Trimming took off 2 bases at V and 2 bases at J, with 10 bases between the two ends. Germline values: CDR1 LGHNT, CDR2 FRNRAP. The CDR3 protein is CASGLRWGGNQPQHF. The CDR3 DNA is TGTGCTAGTGGTTTGCGGTGGGGGGGCAATCAGCCCCAGCATTTT.

CDR3 sequence: CASSQDSGGADTQYF. The CDR3, as DNA: TGTGCCAGCAGCCAGGATAGCGGGGGGGCAGATACGCAGTATTTT. The chain combines TRBV5-4 with TRBJ2-3; 11 bases are shared with TRBD2. CDR1 is SGHNT and CDR2 is YYREEE in the germline V gene (reference sequence). This CDR3 has 15 residues. Trimming at V came to 4 bases and at J to 4 bases, leaving 5 bases not matched to a gene.

V usage is TRBV5-1 and J usage is TRBJ1-1, with D possibly being TRBD1 (5 bases). Germline loops: CDR1 SGHRS, CDR2 YFSETQ. This CDR3 comprises 16 residues. With 2 bases removed from V and 0 bases from J, the gap between germline ends came to 14 bases. This CDR3 is CASSLRGGPMNTEAFF. DNA for the CDR3: TGCGCCAGCAGCTTAAGGGGAGGGCCTATGAACACTGAAGCTTTCTTT.

The rearrangement joins TRBV7-8 to TRBJ1-2; D gene uncertain. The CDR3 spans 13 residues. The germline CDR1 and CDR2 sequences are SGHVS and FQNEAQ. Trimming pared 1 base from V and 4 bases from J, leaving 7 bases between. In DNA, the CDR3 is TGTGCCAGCAGCTTAGACAGCGCCTATGGCTACACCTTC. This translates into CASSLDSAYGYTF.

J is TRBJ2-1 and V is TRBV28, with 8 nucleotides matching TRBD1. The CDR3 sequence is 14 residues long. Germline lookup yields CDR1 MDHEN and CDR2 SYDVKM. The ends lost 5 bases at V and 6 bases at J; junction bases unmatched: 6. The CDR3 sequence: CASSGTGNLNEQFF. The CDR3 bases are TGTGCCAGCAGTGGGACAGGAAACCTCAATGAGCAGTTCTTC.